These 9 T cell receptor gamma chains were sequenced from one sample in a study of γδ T cells in repeated Plasmodium falciparum infection. Gammadelta T cells were flow-sorted from PBMC into Vgamma9/Vdelta2+ and Vdelta2-negative populations for bulk analysis. TCRdb reran clone calling via CATT on the multiplex PCR reads. This sample has around 27,000 gamma-chain clones, with around 1.4% found just once. Sequenced input: gamma-delta T cells from blood. Receptors were obtained from a pool of human donors (malaria-infected and uninfected, not separated).

Regarding this clone: TCRdb pairs this DNA with a much larger clone's protein that differs at residue 7, likely a read error; the protein shown was translated from the DNA. The chain couples TRGV4 to TRGJ1 or TRGJ2. TCRdb supplies no J gene; here it was assigned by aligning the nucleotide sequence to germline. CDR3 size: 12 residues. Germline assignment: CDR1 EGSTGY and CDR2 YDSYTSSV. The DNA of the CDR3 is TGTGCCACCTGGCCCAATTGTTATAAGAAACTCTTT. Residues: CATWPNCYKKLF.

Of note for this clone: This likely came from a read error, as a far larger clone is one base away. The same CDR3 arises from other DNA sequences in this sample as well. V gene TRGV8 combines with J gene TRGJ1 or TRGJ2. TCRdb does not report a J gene; here it was assigned by matching the DNA to germline references. CDR1 is VENAVY, CDR2 YDSYNSRV, per germline. Trimming at V came to 5 bases and at J to 10 bases, leaving 8 bases not matched to a gene. The CDR3 totals 11 residues. CDR3: CATWGRTKKLF. CDR3 DNA: TGTGCCACCTGGGGCCGTACGAAGAAACTCTTT.

A word on this clone: The protein TCRdb gives is from a much larger clone and does not agree with this DNA's translation at residue 7, likely a read error; the protein shown here comes from the DNA. The rearrangement joins TRGV4 to TRGJ1 or TRGJ2. Assignment of the J gene here rests on matching the DNA to germline, because TCRdb gives none. Germline lookup yields CDR1 EGSTGY and CDR2 YDSYTSSV. The CDR3 is 14 amino acids. Unmatched junction bases numbered 6, after V lost 2 bases and J lost 2 bases. Here the CDR3 DNA reads TGTGCCACCTGGGATGCCTCGGATTATTATAAGAAACTCTTT. Protein product: CATWDASDYYKKLF.

The table lists this clone with many counts. This likely traces to a read error, being one base from a far larger clone. The sample carries other DNA sequences with the same CDR3. The chain employs TRGV9 and TRGJP2. The J gene, absent from TCRdb, was called here by matching the DNA to germline. The CDR3 sequence is 14 residues long. Germline-derived CDR1 and CDR2 are GITISATS and ISYDGTV (reference sequence). The CDR3 DNA reads TGTGCCCTGTGGACCCACAGTAGTGATTGGATCAAGACGTTT. It yields the protein CALWTHSSDWIKTF.

On this clone itself: Just one base apart from a much larger clone, this may be a read error. The sample holds other DNA sequences that translate to the same CDR3. CDR3 loop: CATWDRLDIRNSLAVEQHWLSQVSIGRIQHF. In nucleotides, the CDR3 is TGTGCCACCTGGGACAGGCTGGATATAAGAAACTCCTTGGCAGTGGAACAACACTGGTTGTCACAGGTAAGTATCGGAAGAATACAACATTTC. With the J gene uncalled, the V gene is TRGV5. From germline, CDR1 is VINAFY and CDR2 YDVSNSKD. The CDR3 consists of 31 residues.

This clone came up a few times. A read error likely explains why the TCRdb protein, taken from a much larger clone, differs from this DNA's translation at residue 10; the protein shown is translated from the DNA. The chain has TRGV9 and TRGJP2. The J gene was not available in TCRdb and was assigned here by matching the DNA to germline segments. Germline CDR1 reads GITISATS; CDR2 reads ISYDGTV (reference sequence). The CDR3 has 13 amino acids. CDR3 residues: CALWEVGDWTKTF. The CDR3 DNA sequence: TGTGCCTTGTGGGAGGTGGGGGATTGGACCAAGACGTTT.

The sample holds many counts of this clone. V usage is TRGV5 and J usage is TRGJ1 or TRGJ2. V shed 2 bases, J shed 9 bases, and the junction held 4 bases outside the gene matches. Germline loops: CDR1 VINAFY, CDR2 YDVSNSKD. The CDR3 runs 11 residues. CDR3 sequence: CATWDNGKKLF. The DNA of the CDR3 is TGTGCCACCTGGGACAATGGTAAGAAACTCTTT.

For this clone: The protein TCRdb gives is from a much larger clone and does not agree with this DNA's translation at residue 11, likely a read error; the protein shown here comes from the DNA. CDR3 in amino acids: CATWAIKGYKELF. As DNA, the CDR3 is TGTGCCACCTGGGCCATTAAAGGTTATAAGGAACTCTTT. The V gene reported is TRGV4; the J gene is uncalled. The CDR3 has 13 residues. Germline V lookup: CDR1 EGSTGY, CDR2 YDSYTSSV.

This clone qualifies as medium-sized. The rearrangement links TRGV9 to TRGJ1 or TRGJ2. There are 14 residues in the CDR3. J gave up 2 bases and V 0 bases, and 4 bases lay outside the gene matches. Germline V gene data show CDR1 as GITISATS and CDR2 as ISYDGTV (reference sequence). As DNA, the CDR3 is TGTGCCTTGTGGGAGGTGCCCTATTATTATAAGAAACTCTTT. It specifies CALWEVPYYYKKLF.